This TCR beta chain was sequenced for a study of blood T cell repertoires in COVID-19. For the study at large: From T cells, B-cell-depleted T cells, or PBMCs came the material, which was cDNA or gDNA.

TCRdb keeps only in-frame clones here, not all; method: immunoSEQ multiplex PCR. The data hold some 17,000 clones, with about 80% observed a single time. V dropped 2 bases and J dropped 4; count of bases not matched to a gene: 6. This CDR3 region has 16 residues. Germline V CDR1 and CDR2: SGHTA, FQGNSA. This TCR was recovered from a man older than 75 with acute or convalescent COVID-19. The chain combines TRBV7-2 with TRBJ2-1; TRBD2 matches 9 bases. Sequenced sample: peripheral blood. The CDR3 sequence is CASSLLAGTVYNEQFF. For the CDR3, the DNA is TGTGCCAGCAGCTTACTAGCGGGGACGGTTTACAATGAGCAGTTCTTC.